The present T cell receptor beta chain was sequenced within a study of Graves' ophthalmopathy and Graves' hyperthyroidism. Study at large: Before any treatment, peripheral blood was taken at the initial diagnosis.

Ophthalmopathy in the donors was of moderate-to-severe activity, with CAS ≥3, NOSPECS ≥4 and duration under 3 months. Pregnancy or lactation, uncontrolled infections and other autoimmune diseases were grounds for excluding patients. TCR beta CDR3 amplification used RNA transcripts. Investigators did first-round RT-PCR with HTBI primers, then second-round multiplex PCR. Via MiXCR, TCRdb re-called the multiplex PCR reads, giving one row per CDR3 protein. The table records 500,000 to 800,000 distinct CDR3 sequences, about 40% of them present only once. Germline V gene data show CDR1 as SGHTA and CDR2 as FQGNSA. CDR3 length equals 17 residues. Trimming took off 3 bases at V and 2 bases at J, with 19 bases between the two ends. This clonotype was observed a handful of times.

Sequenced: peripheral blood. The chain employs TRBV7-2 and TRBJ2-5; D may be TRBD1 or TRBD2 (6 bases each). The receptor's source is an adult man with Graves' ophthalmopathy. Here the CDR3 DNA reads TGTGCCAGCAGCTTGGCCAGAGCGGAGGGGGTTCAAGAGACCCAGTACTTC. Translated: CASSLARAEGVQETQYF.